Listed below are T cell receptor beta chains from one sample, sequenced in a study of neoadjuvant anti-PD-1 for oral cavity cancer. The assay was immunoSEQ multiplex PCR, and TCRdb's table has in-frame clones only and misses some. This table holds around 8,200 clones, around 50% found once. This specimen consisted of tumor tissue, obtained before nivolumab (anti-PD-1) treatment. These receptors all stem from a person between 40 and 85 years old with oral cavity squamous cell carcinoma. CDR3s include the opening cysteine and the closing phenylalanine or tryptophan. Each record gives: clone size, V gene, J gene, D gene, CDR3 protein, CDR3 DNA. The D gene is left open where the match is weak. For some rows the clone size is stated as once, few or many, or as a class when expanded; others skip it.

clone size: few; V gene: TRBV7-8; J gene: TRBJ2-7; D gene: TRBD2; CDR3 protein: CASSPTTSGSTYEQYF; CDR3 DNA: TGTGCCAGCAGCCCAACTACTAGCGGCAGTACCTACGAGCAGTACTTC
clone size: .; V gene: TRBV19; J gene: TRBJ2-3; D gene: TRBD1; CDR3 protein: CASSMGQGKDTQYF; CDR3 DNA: TGTGCCAGTAGTATGGGACAGGGAAAAGATACGCAGTATTTT
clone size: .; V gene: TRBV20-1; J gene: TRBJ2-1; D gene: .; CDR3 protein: CSARGAVEQFF; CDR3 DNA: TGCAGTGCTAGAGGAGCGGTCGAGCAGTTCTTC
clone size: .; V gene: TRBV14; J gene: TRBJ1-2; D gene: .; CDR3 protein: CASSQDRGYYGYTF; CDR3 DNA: TGTGCCAGCAGCCAAGACCGGGGGTACTATGGCTACACCTTC
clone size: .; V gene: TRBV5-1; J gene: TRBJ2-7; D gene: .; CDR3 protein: CASSFRVGGSYEQYF; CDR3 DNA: TGCGCCAGCAGCTTCAGGGTCGGTGGTTCATACGAGCAGTACTTC
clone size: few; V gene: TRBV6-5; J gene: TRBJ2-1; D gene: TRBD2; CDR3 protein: CASSSTGTSLEQFF; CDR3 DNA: TGTGCCAGCAGTTCTACCGGGACTAGCCTGGAGCAGTTCTTC
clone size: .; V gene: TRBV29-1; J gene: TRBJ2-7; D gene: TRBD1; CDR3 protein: CSATTGTGGYEQYF; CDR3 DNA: TGCAGCGCAACAACCGGGACAGGGGGTTACGAGCAGTACTTC
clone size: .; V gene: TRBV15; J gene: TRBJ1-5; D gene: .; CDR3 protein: CATSRDLGVNQPQHF; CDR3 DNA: TGTGCCACCAGCAGAGATCTTGGGGTCAATCAGCCCCAGCATTTT
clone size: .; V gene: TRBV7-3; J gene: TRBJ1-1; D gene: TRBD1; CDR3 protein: CASSAYGQDTEAFF; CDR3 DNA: TGTGCCAGCAGCGCCTATGGACAGGACACTGAAGCTTTCTTT
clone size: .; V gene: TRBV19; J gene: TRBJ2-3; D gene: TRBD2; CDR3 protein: CASSALAGPDTQYF; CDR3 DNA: TGTGCCAGTAGCGCTCTAGCGGGACCAGATACGCAGTATTTT
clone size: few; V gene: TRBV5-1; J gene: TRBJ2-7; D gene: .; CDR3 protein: CASSHRVPDEQYF; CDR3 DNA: TGCGCCAGCAGCCACAGGGTTCCGGACGAGCAGTACTTC
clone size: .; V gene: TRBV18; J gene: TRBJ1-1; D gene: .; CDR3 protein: CASSPGLDTEAFF; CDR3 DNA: TGTGCCAGCTCTCCAGGGTTGGACACTGAAGCTTTCTTT
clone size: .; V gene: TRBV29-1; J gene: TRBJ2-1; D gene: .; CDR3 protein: CSAGGTYNEQFF; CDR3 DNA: TGCAGCGCTGGAGGTACCTACAATGAGCAGTTCTTC
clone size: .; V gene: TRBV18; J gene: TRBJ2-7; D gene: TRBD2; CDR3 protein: CASSPAIAGGSYEQYF; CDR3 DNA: TGTGCCAGCTCACCGGCGATAGCGGGAGGATCCTACGAGCAGTACTTC
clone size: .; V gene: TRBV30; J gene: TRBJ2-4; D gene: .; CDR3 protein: CATARGRAKNIQYF; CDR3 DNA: TGTGCTACCGCCCGGGGGAGGGCCAAAAACATTCAGTACTTC
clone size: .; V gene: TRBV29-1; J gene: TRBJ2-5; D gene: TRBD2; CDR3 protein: CSVDGGLAGLSRETQYF; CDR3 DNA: TGCAGCGTTGATGGGGGACTAGCGGGCCTCTCCCGCGAGACCCAGTACTTC
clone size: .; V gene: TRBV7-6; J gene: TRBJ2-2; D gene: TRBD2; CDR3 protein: CASSLGLAGGYTGELFF; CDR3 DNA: TGTGCCAGCAGCTTAGGACTAGCGGGAGGGTACACCGGGGAGCTGTTTTTT
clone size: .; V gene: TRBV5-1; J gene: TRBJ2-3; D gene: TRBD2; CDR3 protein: CASSKAGTSGTSSTDTQYF; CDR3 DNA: TGCGCCAGCAGTAAGGCCGGGACTAGCGGGACGTCTAGCACAGATACGCAGTATTTT
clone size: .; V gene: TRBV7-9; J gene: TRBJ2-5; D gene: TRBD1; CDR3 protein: CASSLGTGPETQYF; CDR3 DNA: TGTGCCAGCAGCTTAGGGACAGGTCCGGAGACCCAGTACTTC
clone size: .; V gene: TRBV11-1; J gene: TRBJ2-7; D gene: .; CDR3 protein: CASSPPSHYEQYF; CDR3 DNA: TGTGCCAGCAGCCCCCCCAGCCACTACGAGCAGTACTTC
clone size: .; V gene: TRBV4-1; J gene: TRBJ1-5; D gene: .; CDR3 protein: CASSQEGGQPQHF; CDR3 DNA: TGCGCCAGCAGCCAAGAAGGTGGCCAGCCCCAGCATTTT
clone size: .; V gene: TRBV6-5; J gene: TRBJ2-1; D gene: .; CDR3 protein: CASSYSKEGEQFF; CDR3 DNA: TGTGCCAGCAGTTACTCGAAAGAGGGGGAGCAGTTCTTC
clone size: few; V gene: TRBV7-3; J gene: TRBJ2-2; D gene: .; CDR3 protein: CASSARHTGELFF; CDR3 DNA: TGTGCCAGCAGCGCCAGGCACACCGGGGAGCTGTTTTTT
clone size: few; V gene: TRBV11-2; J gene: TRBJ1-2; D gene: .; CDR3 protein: CASSLDQGKTF; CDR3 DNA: TGTGCCAGCAGCTTAGACCAGGGAAAGACCTTC
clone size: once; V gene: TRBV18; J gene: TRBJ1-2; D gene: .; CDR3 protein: CASSPDGGGYTF; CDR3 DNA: TGTGCCAGCTCGCCAGACGGGGGTGGCTACACCTTC
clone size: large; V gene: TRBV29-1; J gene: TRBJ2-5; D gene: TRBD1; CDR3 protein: CSVDPQGAETQYF; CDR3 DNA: TGCAGCGTTGATCCGCAGGGGGCAGAGACCCAGTACTTC
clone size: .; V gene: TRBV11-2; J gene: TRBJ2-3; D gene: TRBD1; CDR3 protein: CASSPKGQPTDTQYF; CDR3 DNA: TGTGCCAGCAGCCCCAAGGGACAGCCCACAGATACGCAGTATTTT